This entry is about one T cell receptor (beta chain). Its antigen is unidentified. One entry per CDR3 protein results from TCRdb running MiXCR on the 5' RACE reads. The profile covers 120,000 or so distinct CDR3 sequences, with about 12% appearing a single time and 3.5% to 4% taken by the ten largest. The germline V gene has CDR1 DFQATT and CDR2 SNEGSKA (reference sequence). Trimming left V 1 base short and J 3 bases short, with 13 bases between. The CDR3 loop spans 15 amino acids. The sample originates from a study of early T cells in non-severe SARS-CoV-2 infection. Findings and caveats of the study: Database matching using VDJdb favored anti-spike CD8 responses, with private and CD4 specificities left missing.

The source of this sequence is an adult who was a healthcare worker with PCR-confirmed SARS-CoV-2 infection or an uninfected control (not recorded which). Sequenced here: whole blood, sampled at baseline. V and J are TRBV20-1 and TRBJ2-1; D gene ambiguous. Here the CDR3 reads CSARASGSRYNEQFF. The CDR3 nucleotides are TGCAGTGCTAGAGCTTCAGGCTCTCGCTACAATGAGCAGTTCTTC.